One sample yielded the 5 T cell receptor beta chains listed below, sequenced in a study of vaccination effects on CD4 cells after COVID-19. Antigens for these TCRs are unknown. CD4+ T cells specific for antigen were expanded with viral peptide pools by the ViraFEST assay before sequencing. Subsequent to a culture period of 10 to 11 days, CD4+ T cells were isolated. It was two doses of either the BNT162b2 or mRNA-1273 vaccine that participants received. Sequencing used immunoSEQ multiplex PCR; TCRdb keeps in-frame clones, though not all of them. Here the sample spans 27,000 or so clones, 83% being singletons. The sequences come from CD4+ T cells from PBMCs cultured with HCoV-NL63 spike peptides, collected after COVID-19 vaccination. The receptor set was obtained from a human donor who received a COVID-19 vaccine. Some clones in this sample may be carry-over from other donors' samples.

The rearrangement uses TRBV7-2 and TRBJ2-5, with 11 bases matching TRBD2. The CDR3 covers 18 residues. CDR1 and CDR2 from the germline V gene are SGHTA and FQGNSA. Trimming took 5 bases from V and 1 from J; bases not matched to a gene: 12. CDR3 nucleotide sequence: TGTGCCAGCAGCGGAGAGGGGCTAGCGGGGGGACGCCAAGAGACCCAGTACTTC. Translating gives CASSGEGLAGGRQETQYF. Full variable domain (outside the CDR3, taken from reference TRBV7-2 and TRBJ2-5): GAGVSQSPSNKVTEKGKDVELRCDPISGHTALYWYRQSLGQGLEFLIYFQGNSAPDKSGLPSDRFSAERTGGSVSTLTIQRTQQEDSAVYLCASSGEGLAGGRQETQYFGPGTRLLVL.

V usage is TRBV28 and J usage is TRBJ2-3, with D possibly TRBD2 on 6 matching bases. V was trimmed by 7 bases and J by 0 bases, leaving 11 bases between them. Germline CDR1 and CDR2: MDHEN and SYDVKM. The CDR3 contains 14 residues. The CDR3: CASKVAGSTDTQYF. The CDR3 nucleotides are TGTGCCAGCAAAGTCGCGGGGAGCACAGATACGCAGTATTTT.

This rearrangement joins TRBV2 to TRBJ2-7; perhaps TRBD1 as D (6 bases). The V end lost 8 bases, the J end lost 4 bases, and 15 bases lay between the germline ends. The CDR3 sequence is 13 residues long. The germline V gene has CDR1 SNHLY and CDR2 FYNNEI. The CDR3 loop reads CASGQLAEYEQYV. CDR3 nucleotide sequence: TGTGCCAGCGGACAGTTAGCCGAATACGAGCAGTACGTC.

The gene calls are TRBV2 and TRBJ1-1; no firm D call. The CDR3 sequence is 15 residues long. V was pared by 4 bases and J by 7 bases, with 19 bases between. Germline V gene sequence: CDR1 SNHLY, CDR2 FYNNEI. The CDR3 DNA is TGTGCCAGCAGTGGTGACTATAGGCAGGAGGATGAAGCTTTCTTT. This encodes CASSGDYRQEDEAFF.

CDR3 coding DNA: TGTGCCAGCAGTTACTCGCAGCGGGCCCCTACGACCGGGGAGCTGTTTTTT. It specifies CASSYSQRAPTTGELFF. The chain is built from TRBV6-2 or TRBV6-3 and TRBJ2-2; D is possibly TRBD2 (6 bases). Trimming pared 0 bases from V and 5 bases from J, leaving 16 bases between. The germline CDR1 and CDR2 sequences are MNHEY and SVGEGT. The CDR3 has 17 residues.